This TCR beta chain came from a study of CD8 T cells in Susac syndrome. The wider study: Blood was drawn from Susac syndrome patients while they were therapy-naive, on corticosteroids, or on intravenous immunoglobulin alone.

The J segment lost 5 bases and the V segment lost 4 bases, leaving 6 bases of the junction unmatched. Germline V lookup: CDR1 SGHTS, CDR2 YDEGEE. The CDR3 is 14 amino acids. It was with random hexamers that about 0.45 to 1 ug RNA was reverse transcribed. TCRdb passed the immunoSEQ multiplex PCR reads through MiXCR, listing each CDR3 protein once. This sample has 120,000 to 150,000 distinct CDR3 sequences, with nearly 97% found just once. The material sequenced was CD4+ T cells from PBMCs. The receptor comes from a human donor with Susac syndrome. V and J are TRBV5-8 and TRBJ2-5; 9 bases align to TRBD2. The CDR3 nucleotides are TGTGCCAGCAGCGGCGGGGGGGCAGGGGAGACCCAGTACTTC. Translation gives CASSGGGAGETQYF.